This T cell receptor (beta chain) was found in a study of T cells after yellow fever vaccination. It was through 5'RACE template switching that TCR cDNA was made, with a universal primer site and UMIs added. Using its own MiXCR run on the 5' RACE reads, TCRdb lists one record per CDR3 protein. Here the sample spans roughly 310,000 distinct CDR3 sequences, roughly 4% being singletons. Overall study findings and caveats: Some clonotypes were seen in both the CD4 and the CD8 compartments. These made up a small share and likely arose from convergent recombination. Weaker, the secondary response had a peak occurring faster, on day 5 versus 15. Subsequent booster samples again held most clones from primary vaccination (96% CD4, 85% to 90% CD8).

This clonotype was picked up a small number of times. Its matching antigen is unknown. The sequences come from PBMCs, collected on the day of the yellow fever booster vaccination. This TCR was recovered from a young man who received the YFV17D yellow fever vaccine.

The CDR3 DNA reads as TGTGCCAGCAGTTTTCGGGGGACAGGTTACAATGAGCAGTTCTTC. Translating gives CASSFRGTGYNEQFF. The chain combines TRBV12-3 or TRBV12-4 with TRBJ2-1; 8 bases are a match to TRBD1. This CDR3 has 15 amino acids. Germline trimming cut 3 bases from V and 4 bases from J; bases unmatched to any gene: 5.